These 9 T cell receptor beta chains were sequenced from one sample in a study of T cell repertoires in cytomegalovirus infection. TCRdb processed the reads anew with MiXCR; each CDR3 protein has one entry. The sample shows a few hundred thousand distinct CDR3 sequences, about 20% of them seen only once. Their antigens are not known. The input for sequencing was cultured PBMCs, taken from culture after CMV antigen stimulation. Source of these receptors: a human donor in good health (CMV status not recorded). Some clones in this sample may be carry-over from other donors' samples.

This clonotype was detected a few times. J is TRBJ2-2 and V is TRBV15; the D is unclear. CDR1 and CDR2 (germline): LNHNV, YYDKDF (reference sequence). Trimming removed 1 base from V and 7 bases from J, with 4 bases in between. This CDR3 spans 12 amino acids. CDR3 DNA: TGTGCCACCAGCAGAGCTGGCGGGGAGCTGTTTTTT. Translating gives CATSRAGGELFF.

This clonotype turned up a few times. The chain employs TRBV10-2 and TRBJ1-5; TRBD1 matches at 9 bases. The CDR3 extends over 13 amino acids. With V trimmed by 4 bases and J by 5 bases, 0 bases remained unmatched. CDR1 is WSHSY, CDR2 SAAADI, per germline. The CDR3 loop reads CASSGDRDQPQHF. The DNA of the CDR3 is TGCGCCAGCAGTGGGGACAGGGATCAGCCCCAGCATTTT.

The chain carries TRBV7-2 and TRBJ2-1, with no clear D. V was trimmed by 1 base and J by 4 bases, leaving 14 bases between them. The CDR3 extends over 16 amino acids. CDR1 is SGHTA and CDR2 is FQGNSA in the germline V gene. The CDR3 DNA sequence: TGTGCCAGCAGCTTAGTGGCCACCCTGTCGTACAATGAGCAGTTCTTC. The encoded protein is CASSLVATLSYNEQFF.

This clonotype was recorded at least ten times. This chain links TRBV7-9 with TRBJ2-3; D tentatively reads TRBD1 or TRBD2 (5 bases each). V was cut by 2 bases and J by 1 base, with 10 bases left in between. This CDR3 comprises 15 residues. Germline V gene sequence: CDR1 SEHNR, CDR2 FQNEAQ (reference sequence). DNA of the CDR3: TGTGCCAGCAGCTTACCCGGGGCCCGCACAGATACGCAGTATTTT. Its translation: CASSLPGARTDTQYF.

This clonotype was observed a handful of times. This sequence joins TRBV28 and TRBJ2-1; D is unresolved. This CDR3 is 12 amino acids long. Germline values: CDR1 MDHEN, CDR2 SYDVKM. With 5 bases removed from V and 9 bases from J, the gap between germline ends came to 11 bases. In DNA, the CDR3 is TGTGCCAGCAGTCCCCGTGAAGTTGAGCAGTTCTTC. This encodes CASSPREVEQFF.

This clonotype was detected ten times or more. The chain carries TRBV28 and TRBJ2-2, with D tentatively TRBD1 (5 bases). The CDR3 covers 14 residues. Trimming pared 5 bases from V and 2 bases from J, leaving 9 bases between. Germline V gene data show CDR1 as MDHEN and CDR2 as SYDVKM. The CDR3 protein is CASSPWGNTGELFF. In nucleotides, the CDR3 is TGTGCCAGCAGTCCCTGGGGCAACACCGGGGAGCTGTTTTTT. The full variable domain, its missing parts supplied by reference TRBV28 and TRBJ2-2, is DVKVTQSSRYLVKRTGEKVFLECVQDMDHENMFWYRQDPGLGLRLIYFSYDVKMKEKGDIPEGYSVSREKKERFSLILESASTNQTSMYLCASSPWGNTGELFFGEGSRLTVL.

This rearrangement joins TRBV4-1 to TRBJ1-2, with TRBD1 identical over 7 bases. V was clipped by 5 bases and J by 4 bases; unmatched bases: 7. Germline V gene data show CDR1 as MGHRA and CDR2 as YSYEKL. The CDR3 consists of 14 residues. This chain's CDR3 is CASSDKQGGYGYTF. The CDR3 coding sequence is TGCGCCAGCAGCGACAAGCAGGGGGGCTATGGCTACACCTTC.

In its sample, this clonotype was seen a few times. The chain couples TRBV24-1 to TRBJ2-1; 10 bases align to TRBD1. The CDR3 loop spans 16 amino acids. The germline gives CDR1 KGHDR, CDR2 SFDVKD. V shed 1 base, J shed 5 bases, and the junction held 4 bases outside the gene matches. CDR3 sequence: CATSDLAGQGNNEQFF. The DNA of the CDR3 is TGTGCCACCAGTGATTTAGCGGGACAGGGGAACAATGAGCAGTTCTTC.

This clonotype was observed at least ten times. The chain joins TRBV4-1 to TRBJ2-7; 9 nucleotides align to TRBD2. The CDR3 spans 16 residues. V was pared by 0 bases and J by 6 bases, with 9 bases of the junction left unmatched. Germline loops: CDR1 MGHRA, CDR2 YSYEKL. DNA of the CDR3: TGCGCCAGCAGCCAAGATAAGGGACTAGCAACTAGCGAGCAGTACTTC. It specifies CASSQDKGLATSEQYF.